This TCR beta chain is drawn from a study of a mutant IDH1 vaccine in newly diagnosed glioma (dated by TCRdb to 2020 to 2023). As for the study more broadly: The approximately 30 treated patients were roughly 62% male and about 38% female, with a mean age of about 43 years. Before enrollment, patients had received standard therapy of radiotherapy alone, temozolomide alone, or radiochemotherapy with temozolomide; most received the combination. For exploratory analyses, longitudinal TCRB deep sequencing was carried out in more than 20 treated patients wherever samples were available. Six visits were used for peripheral blood collection: V03 (baseline), V05, V07, V10, V12 and V13. Study-wide conclusions, independent of this receptor: Availability determined which PBMC samples were chosen for TCRB deep sequencing. Pseudoprogression seemed to be unrelated to changes in the top peripheral T cell clonotypes found by TCRB sequencing. The authors stated that sample limitations prevented analyses of patient blood samples from being reproduced. Immune responses induced by the vaccine were seen in over 90% of patients across multiple MHC alleles.

There are 16 amino acids in the CDR3, from cysteine to phenylalanine inclusive. The DNA shown is the 48-base CDR3, in frame from base 1. From a lookup of the germline V gene, CDR1 and CDR2 are LGHNA and YNFKEQ. The V and J ends are trimmed by 5 bases and 2 bases, leaving 18 bases between them. On this clone itself: Its binding antigen is unknown. Base-call qualities are not available, and no considerably larger clone is one nucleotide away.

Library preparation used the immunoSEQ multiplex PCR assay. Rearranged TCR beta chain sequences were amplified using the hsTCRB Kit according to the manufacturer's protocol. Sequencing of TCRB libraries was carried out on an Illumina MiSeq. The original methods were these. The proprietary platform of the kit vendor was used for demultiplexing, trimming and gene mapping. The table was pulled from immuneACCESS by TCRdb, which kept in-frame rearrangements only. Such tables lose some clones; where checked, under half of the loss comes from unresolved V genes, and the rest has no known cause. That table gives V, J and clone size, and the DNA gave D and trimming. This sample gives approximately 54,000 clones in total; approximately 78% of them show up just once. Jointly, the top ten make up under 20% of the sample. The sample's time point label, in plain terms: baseline, week 1 (first vaccination visit). The treatment or condition label here, explained by the study, means: pre-vaccination baseline after standard-of-care therapy. The donors had newly diagnosed IDH1-mutant astrocytomas of WHO grade 3 or 4 that showed loss of nuclear ATRX. The samples were drawn from NOA16, a multicentre, single-arm, open-label phase I trial in Germany that tested a mutant IDH1 peptide vaccine in humans for the first time. For immunogenicity testing, the blood drawn at visit V03 was used as the baseline sample. Genomic DNA for TCRB sequencing was isolated from EDTA blood with the DNeasy Blood and Tissue Kit.

The chain is encoded by TRBV4-2 joined to TRBJ2-5; possibly the D gene is TRBD2, per 5 matching bases. This material consisted of PBMCs, taken from a glioma patient treated with radiotherapy, temozolomide or both. This receptor was obtained from a man aged 18 to 35 with glioma. The sequence in DNA is TGTGCCAGCAGCGCTGGGGAGACTACAACTCAAGAGACCCAGTACTTC. The translation is CASSAGETTTQETQYF.